The present TCR beta chain was sequenced within a study of neoadjuvant nivolumab and ipilimumab in lung cancer. The CDR3 sequence is 15 residues long. J lost 3 bases, V lost 5 bases, and 7 bases had no gene match. Germline CDR1 is LNHDA and CDR2 is SQIVND (reference sequence). General study results and limits: Compared with tumor-adjacent uninvolved lung, resected tumors showed greater richness and clonality.

Profiled with immunoSEQ multiplex PCR; TCRdb holds only in-frame clones, not every one. In the table there are roughly 30,000 clones, 75% to 95% of which are singletons. Of note for this clone: Its antigen is currently unknown.

The TCR comes from an adult with non-small cell lung cancer. J is TRBJ2-7 and V is TRBV19; TRBD2 aligns across 10 bases. The sequenced sample was peripheral blood, obtained after neoadjuvant nivolumab, alone or with ipilimumab, at or shortly before surgery. CDR3 coding DNA: TGTGCCAGTAGTCCCCGAACTAGCGGGGTCTACGAGCAGTACTTC. Its protein product is CASSPRTSGVYEQYF.